This TCR beta chain originates from a study of CD8 T cells in Susac syndrome. Study observations and caveats: The study recognized that the number of individuals in its TCR sequencing and HLA analysis was relatively small.

Note on this clonotype: The antigen remains unidentified.

The CDR3 has 16 residues. V was shortened by 3 bases and J by 4 bases, with 18 bases between the two germline ends. Germline V CDR1 and CDR2: SGHNT, YYREEE (reference sequence). CD8+ and CD4+ T cells taken from blood had their TCR beta sequenced. The RNA input was about 0.5 to 1 ug, and it was reverse transcribed with random hexamers. Multiplex immunoSEQ PCR targeted 54 Vbeta and 13 Jbeta TCR beta segments. TCRdb processed the immunoSEQ multiplex PCR reads anew with MiXCR; each CDR3 protein has one entry. The sample yields 300,000 to 350,000 distinct CDR3 sequences, 92% seen once. Specimen: CD4+ T cells from PBMCs. V and J are TRBV5-4 and TRBJ2-3; possible D gene TRBD1, 5 bases. The origin of this receptor is a human donor with multiple sclerosis. CDR3 region: CASSSARYRSADTQYF. The CDR3 DNA reads TGTGCCAGCAGCTCGGCGAGGTACAGGTCCGCAGATACGCAGTATTTT.